Listed here are 17 T cell receptor beta chains from one sample, sequenced in a study of T cell repertoires in aging, cancer and after chemotherapy. The template was genomic DNA from peripheral blood, not RNA. A mixed TRB-A/B primer pool amplified rearranged TRB by multiplex touch-down PCR. TCRdb called the multiplex PCR reads again in MiXCR, with one record for every CDR3 protein. The table has 6,500 to 8,000 distinct CDR3 sequences, around 28% seen once. Sequences were obtained from blood. Receptor source: a human donor with a blood cancer.

The CDR3 region has the DNA TGTGCCAGCAACTTTGGGGACAGCGTCTCTGGGGCCAACGTCCTGACTTTC. It specifies CASNFGDSVSGANVLTF. The rearrangement uses TRBV5-3 and TRBJ2-6, with 7 nucleotides matching TRBD1. TRBV5-3 is sorted into the ORF group, with uncertain function. V lost 8 bases, J lost 0 bases, and 11 bases stayed unmatched. The CDR3 has 17 residues.

The chain uses TRBV20-1 and TRBJ1-1; D might be TRBD1 (5 bases). V was pared by 0 bases and J by 0 bases, with 14 bases between. Germline V gives CDR1 DFQATT, CDR2 SNEGSKA (reference sequence). The CDR3 has 16 amino acids. The CDR3, as DNA: TGCAGTGCTAGAGACGTCCAGGGATTGATGAACACTGAAGCTTTCTTT. It specifies CSARDVQGLMNTEAFF.

The rearrangement links TRBV20-1 to TRBJ2-3; possible D gene TRBD1, 6 bases. V was shortened by 1 base and J by 1 base, with 9 bases between the two germline ends. Germline V gene data show CDR1 as DFQATT and CDR2 as SNEGSKA (reference sequence). The CDR3 totals 14 residues. The CDR3 nucleotides are TGCAGTGCTAGAGTTTCAGGGGGCACAGATACGCAGTATTTT. Translation: CSARVSGGTDTQYF.

This rearrangement joins TRBV27 to TRBJ2-2, with TRBD2 identical over 8 bases. The germline gives CDR1 MNHEY, CDR2 SMNVEV (reference sequence). V gave up 5 bases and J gave up 6 bases; unmatched junction bases: 11. The CDR3 consists of 16 residues. The CDR3 reads CASSDSNGGASGELFF. CDR3 DNA sequence: TGTGCCAGCAGTGACTCGAACGGGGGGGCCTCCGGGGAGCTGTTTTTT.

By sample fraction, this clonotype is medium-sized (0.01 to 0.1%). The chain uses TRBV19 and TRBJ2-3, with D perhaps TRBD1 or TRBD2 (5 bases each). The CDR3 is 15 residues long. Deletions cut 2 bases from V and 1 base from J, with 10 bases between. Germline-derived CDR1 and CDR2 are LNHDA and SQIVND (reference sequence). This CDR3 is CASSITGLRTDTQYF. DNA for the CDR3: TGTGCCAGTAGTATAACGGGGCTACGCACAGATACGCAGTATTTT.

The rearrangement links TRBV12-3 or TRBV12-4 to TRBJ1-2; 7 nucleotides align to TRBD1. Trimming at V came to 2 bases and at J to 6 bases, leaving 3 bases not matched to a gene. The CDR3 is 13 residues long. This chain's CDR3 is CASSLRQGDGYTF. DNA for the CDR3: TGTGCCAGCAGTTTAAGGCAGGGGGATGGCTACACCTTC.

The V and J genes are TRBV12-5 and TRBJ2-3, with no clear D. Trimming removed 8 bases at V and 0 bases at J, with 6 bases between. This CDR3 has 12 amino acids. Germline CDR1 is LGHNT and CDR2 is FRNRAP. CDR3: CASLASTDTQYF. The CDR3 DNA reads as TGTGCTAGTTTGGCTAGCACAGATACGCAGTATTTT.

This chain links TRBV7-9 with TRBJ2-5; 10 positions agree with TRBD2. Germline V lookup: CDR1 SEHNR, CDR2 FQNEAQ (reference sequence). J gave up 5 bases and V 8 bases, and 11 bases lay outside the gene matches. This CDR3 contains 15 residues. CDR3 DNA: TGTGCCAGCGGCCTATCAGCGGGGGGGCGCGAGACCCAGTACTTC. Translating gives CASGLSAGGRETQYF.

This clonotype is labeled medium-sized. The chain couples TRBV5-4 to TRBJ2-7, with 8 bases fitting TRBD2. The CDR3 has 14 amino acids. Per germline, CDR1 SGHNT and CDR2 YYREEE (reference sequence). The trim removed 1 base at V and 9 bases at J, leaving 9 bases unmatched. In DNA form, the CDR3 reads TGTGCCAGCAGCTTGTCTGCGGGGGGTGAAGCGCAGTACTTC. Its translation is CASSLSAGGEAQYF.

The V call is TRBV18, the J call TRBJ2-3; 9 bases map to TRBD2. J gave up 8 bases and V 6 bases, and 9 bases lay outside the gene matches. Germline loops: CDR1 KGHSH, CDR2 LQKENI. This CDR3 comprises 14 residues. CDR3 sequence: CASSVQAGGATQYF. For the CDR3, the DNA is TGTGCCAGCTCCGTTCAAGCGGGGGGAGCTACGCAGTATTTT. Combining the CDR3 with reference TRBV18 and TRBJ2-3 gives the whole variable domain NAGVMQNPRHLVRRRGQEARLRCSPMKGHSHVYWYRQLPEEGLKFMVYLQKENIIDESGMPKERFSAEFPKEGPSILRIQQVVRGDSAAYFCASSVQAGGATQYFGPGTRLTVL.

This clonotype turned up a few times. The chain links TRBV11-2 to TRBJ2-3; 7 nucleotides match TRBD1. The V gene end was trimmed by 0 bases and the J gene end by 3 bases; junction bases not matched to a gene: 6. The CDR3 is made up of 16 amino acids. Germline CDR1 and CDR2: SGHAT and FQNNGV. CDR3 nucleotides: TGTGCCAGCAGCTTAGAGGGCAGGGGGTGGACAGATACGCAGTATTTT. It translates to CASSLEGRGWTDTQYF.

This clonotype is medium-sized by share. The chain combines TRBV29-1 with TRBJ2-7; D may be TRBD1 (6 bases). V lost 4 bases to trimming and J lost 4 bases, with 11 bases between them. The germline CDR1 and CDR2 sequences are SQVTM and ANQGSEA. The CDR3 totals 12 residues. CDR3 nucleotides: TGCAGCGTTGGGCCGACAGGTTACGAGCAGTACTTC. Protein sequence: CSVGPTGYEQYF.

By frequency in the sample, this clonotype is medium-sized. The rearrangement links TRBV19 to TRBJ2-2; D may be TRBD2 (5 bases). Between the trimmed V and J ends, which lost 1 base and 5 bases, there was a span of 11 bases. CDR3 length: 15 amino acids. Germline V gives CDR1 LNHDA, CDR2 SQIVND (reference sequence). CDR3 sequence reads: CASSIGVGGTGELFF. Written as DNA, the CDR3 is TGTGCCAGTAGTATAGGGGTAGGAGGAACCGGGGAGCTGTTTTTT.

The CDR3, as DNA: TGTGCCAGCAGTCCCGGGACTAGTGCCTCGACGCAGTATTTT. The encoded protein is CASSPGTSASTQYF. The chain joins TRBV6-4 to TRBJ2-3; the match to TRBD2 covers 8 bases. The CDR3 is 14 amino acids. Unmatched junction bases numbered 10, after V lost 5 bases and J lost 9 bases. The germline V gene has CDR1 MRHNA and CDR2 SNTAGT.

This chain's CDR3 is CASSLATEINEKLFF. The CDR3 DNA sequence: TGCGCCAGCAGCTTGGCAACGGAGATTAATGAAAAACTGTTTTTT. The chain recombines TRBV5-1 with TRBJ1-4; D gene unclear. Germline CDR1 is SGHRS and CDR2 is YFSETQ. This CDR3 has 15 residues. Trimming shortened V by 0 bases and J by 4 bases, and 10 bases separated the two germline ends.

The sample holds a few counts of this clonotype. The chain joins TRBV30 to TRBJ1-1, with 9 nucleotides matching TRBD1. Germline loops: CDR1 GTSNPN, CDR2 SVGIG (reference sequence). The trim removed 4 bases at V and 1 base at J, leaving 1 base unmatched. The CDR3 is 13 amino acids. CDR3 protein: CAWNRGPNTEAFF. The CDR3 DNA follows: TGTGCCTGGAACAGGGGGCCGAACACTGAAGCTTTCTTT. Variable domain in full (rest from reference TRBV30 and TRBJ1-1): SQTIHQWPATLVQPVGSPLSLECTVEGTSNPNLYWYRQAAGRGLQLLFYSVGIGQISSEVPQNLSASRPQDRQFILSSKKLLLSDSGFYLCAWNRGPNTEAFFGQGTRLTVV.

The chain uses TRBV5-4 and TRBJ2-7, with 7 bases that match TRBD1. Germline-derived CDR1 and CDR2 are SGHNT and YYREEE (reference sequence). V dropped 4 bases and J dropped 2; count of bases not matched to a gene: 12. The CDR3 is 16 amino acids. In nucleotides, the CDR3 is TGTGCCAGCAGCCGAACCGGACAGGAGGCCCCCTACGAGCAGTACTTC. Its translation is CASSRTGQEAPYEQYF.